Shown below are 2 T cell receptor beta chains from a single sample sequenced in a study of T-cell memory formation after mild COVID-19. TCRdb re-called the 5' RACE reads through MiXCR, storing one row per CDR3 protein. This sample has around 450,000 distinct CDR3 sequences, with 20% to 25% found just once. Sequenced: PBMCs or a T cell subset sorted from them (not recorded which). These receptors were obtained from an adult woman who had mild COVID-19 (a few samples of this study predate the infection). Cell type and time point are not known.

This clonotype was detected once. This chain uses TRBV5-1 with TRBJ2-7; the D call may be TRBD1 or TRBD2 (5 bases each). The ends were cut back, 0 bases at V and 4 bases at J, with 11 bases in the middle. The CDR3 consists of 14 residues. Germline V gene sequence: CDR1 SGHRS, CDR2 YFSETQ. The CDR3 is CASSLESGPYEQYF. The DNA for the CDR3 is TGCGCCAGCAGCTTGGAGTCGGGACCGTACGAGCAGTACTTC.

This clonotype was seen at least ten times. As DNA, the CDR3 is TGTGCCACCCGCCCTCTGGCGTCTGGGGCCAACGTCCTGACTTTC. It translates to CATRPLASGANVLTF. The rearrangement links TRBV7-9 to TRBJ2-6; D unclear. The CDR3 length is 15 residues. CDR1 is SEHNR and CDR2 is FQNEAQ in the germline V gene (reference sequence). V lost 10 bases to trimming and J lost 1 base, with 14 bases between them.